The next 6 T cell receptor beta chains were all read from a single sample in a study of CD8+CD57+ T cells in acquired aplastic anemia listed by TCRdb under 2018. The data were produced on an Illumina HiSeq 2000. Profiling of TCR beta VDJ combinations and CDR3 sequences used genomic DNA as the template. Through fastp at Q25 and MiXCR, TCRdb rebuilt clones from the public reads, retaining in-frame beta chains. Records with the same CDR3 protein are collapsed into one entry carrying the most frequent genes and DNA. In all, the sample holds 350,000 to 450,000 distinct CDR3 sequences, and roughly 68% of those were seen once. The biggest ten clones account for 4% of the sample. The sample taken for sequencing was sorted CD4+, CD8+, or CD8+CD57+ T cells (not recorded which) from PBMCs. These receptors were taken from a human donor in good health, serving as a control.

CDR3 residues: CSPRTARAEFNYGYTF. CDR3 DNA: TGCAGCCCGAGGACGGCGCGGGCGGAGTTTAACTATGGCTACACCTTC. The chain joins TRBV20-1 to TRBJ1-2; unclear D gene. The germline V gene has CDR1 DFQATT and CDR2 SNEGSKA (reference sequence). CDR3 length equals 16 residues.

A note on this clonotype: An end of the junction does not agree with germline; a read error may underlie this. The CDR3 is CASSRDGGQETQYF. The CDR3, as DNA: TGCGCCAGCAGCAGGGACGGGGGCCAAGAGACCCAGTACTTC. The V gene is TRBV7-3, the J gene TRBJ2-5; D might be TRBD2 (6 bases). Germline V lookup: CDR1 SGHTA, CDR2 FQGTGA. The CDR3 is made up of 14 amino acids.

As regards this clonotype: The junction departs from germline at one end; a sequencing error may be responsible. The chain carries TRBV9 and TRBJ1-1, with a tentative D call TRBD1 (5 bases). Germline V gene data show CDR1 as SGDLS and CDR2 as YYNGEE. The CDR3 has 14 amino acids. CDR3: CASSQRSGGTDTLF. CDR3 DNA sequence: TGTGCCAGCAGCCAAAGAAGCGGGGGGACGGATACGCTCTTT.

Details on this clonotype: A read error may account for a junction end that differs from germline. J is TRBJ1-3 and V is TRBV7-3; D not certain. The CDR3 spans 13 residues. Germline V lookup: CDR1 SGHTA, CDR2 FQGTGA. Written as DNA, the CDR3 is TGTGCCAGCAGCCTCGGAGTTGGAAACACAACATACTTT. Its translation is CASSLGVGNTTYF.

Comments on this clonotype: The junction and the germline gene differ at one end; a read error may be behind it. V and J are TRBV9 and TRBJ1-1, with unresolved D. The CDR3 loop spans 13 amino acids. CDR1 is SGDLS, CDR2 YYNGEE, per germline. The CDR3: CASSLQWNNTAFF. The CDR3 DNA sequence: TGTGCTAGCAGCCTACAGTGGAACAATACAGCTTTCTTT.

This chain's CDR3 is CASMTGTGEQYV. In DNA form, the CDR3 reads TGTGCCAGCATGACAGGGACGGGCGAGCAGTACGTC. The V call is TRBV6-1, the J call TRBJ2-7, with 7 bases fitting TRBD1. Trimming removed 7 bases from V and 6 bases from J; junction bases left unmatched: 6. The CDR3 runs 12 residues. CDR1 is MNHNS and CDR2 is SASEGT in the germline V gene.